Listed below are T cell receptor beta chains from one sample, sequenced in a study of blood T cell repertoires in COVID-19. Sequencing was performed with immunoSEQ multiplex PCR; in TCRdb, only in-frame clones are kept and a portion is missing. There are about 220,000 clones in the sample; 80% to 90% occur only once, and more than 3% lies in the top ten. The sample comprised PBMCs or T cells enriched from blood (not recorded which). The receptors shown here come from a woman in her late teens or twenties in a cohort exposed to, infected with or recovered from COVID-19 (not recorded which). Each CDR3 is given with its conserved first and last residue. Fields, in order: D gene, V gene, J gene, CDR3 DNA, CDR3 protein. D genes are given only for firm matches.

d_gene: .; v_gene: TRBV6-5; j_gene: TRBJ1-2; CDR3nt: TGTGCCAGCAGTTACAGAGTTAACTATGGCTACACCTTC; CDR3aa: CASSYRVNYGYTF
d_gene: TRBD2; v_gene: TRBV29-1; j_gene: TRBJ2-1; CDR3nt: TGCAGCGTTGAAGCTGAGCGGGAAAGGTACAATGAGCAGTTCTTC; CDR3aa: CSVEAERERYNEQFF
d_gene: .; v_gene: TRBV5-1; j_gene: TRBJ2-3; CDR3nt: TGCGCCAGCAGCGCGGAGGGCAGGGTAACAGATACGCAGTATTTT; CDR3aa: CASSAEGRVTDTQYF
d_gene: TRBD2; v_gene: TRBV13; j_gene: TRBJ2-7; CDR3nt: TGTGCCAGCAGCCAGGGACTAGCGGGAATCTACGAGCAGTACTTC; CDR3aa: CASSQGLAGIYEQYF
d_gene: TRBD2; v_gene: TRBV7-9; j_gene: TRBJ2-1; CDR3nt: TGTGCCAGCAGCGAAGGACTAGCGGGAGGGGGTGAGCAGTTCTTC; CDR3aa: CASSEGLAGGGEQFF
d_gene: TRBD2; v_gene: TRBV29-1; j_gene: TRBJ2-5; CDR3nt: TGCAGCGCTACGGGGGGCCAAGAGACCCAGTACTTC; CDR3aa: CSATGGQETQYF
d_gene: .; v_gene: TRBV6-1; j_gene: TRBJ1-1; CDR3nt: TGTGCCAGCAGTGAAGTGGACAGACCGAACACTGAAGCTTTCTTT; CDR3aa: CASSEVDRPNTEAFF
d_gene: .; v_gene: TRBV30; j_gene: TRBJ2-5; CDR3nt: TGTGCCTGGAGGCGGGTTGGAGAGACCCAGTACTTC; CDR3aa: CAWRRVGETQYF
d_gene: TRBD1; v_gene: TRBV19; j_gene: TRBJ1-1; CDR3nt: TGTGCCAGCAGCGGACAGGGGAACACTGAAGCTTTCTTT; CDR3aa: CASSGQGNTEAFF
d_gene: TRBD2; v_gene: TRBV28; j_gene: TRBJ2-7; CDR3nt: TGTGCCAGCAGTTTTCCCGGACTAGCGGGGGGAGGATCCTACGAGCAGTACTTC; CDR3aa: CASSFPGLAGGGSYEQYF
d_gene: .; v_gene: TRBV5-1; j_gene: TRBJ1-1; CDR3nt: TGCGCCAGCAGCTTGTTGGCAGATTTGAACACTGAAGCTTTCTTT; CDR3aa: CASSLLADLNTEAFF
d_gene: .; v_gene: TRBV19; j_gene: TRBJ1-1; CDR3nt: TGTGCCAGTAGTTTCTCCGGGACAACCACTGAAGCTTTCTTT; CDR3aa: CASSFSGTTTEAFF
d_gene: .; v_gene: TRBV5-1; j_gene: TRBJ2-7; CDR3nt: TGCGCCAGCAGCTTGTATCATGGGAGCTCCCCCTACGAGCAGTACTTC; CDR3aa: CASSLYHGSSPYEQYF
d_gene: .; v_gene: TRBV2; j_gene: TRBJ1-2; CDR3nt: TGTGCCAGCACCGACCAGGATGGCTACACCTTC; CDR3aa: CASTDQDGYTF
d_gene: .; v_gene: TRBV27; j_gene: TRBJ1-1; CDR3nt: TGTGCCAGCAGTTTGTACAGAAACACTGAAGCTTTCTTT; CDR3aa: CASSLYRNTEAFF
d_gene: TRBD1; v_gene: TRBV6-5; j_gene: TRBJ1-1; CDR3nt: TGTGCCGTGTGGGGACAGCACACTGAAGCTTTCTTT; CDR3aa: CAVWGQHTEAFF
d_gene: TRBD1; v_gene: TRBV18; j_gene: TRBJ2-3; CDR3nt: TGTGCCAGCTCACCATCCGCAGGGGGCGCAACAGATACGCAGTATTTT; CDR3aa: CASSPSAGGATDTQYF